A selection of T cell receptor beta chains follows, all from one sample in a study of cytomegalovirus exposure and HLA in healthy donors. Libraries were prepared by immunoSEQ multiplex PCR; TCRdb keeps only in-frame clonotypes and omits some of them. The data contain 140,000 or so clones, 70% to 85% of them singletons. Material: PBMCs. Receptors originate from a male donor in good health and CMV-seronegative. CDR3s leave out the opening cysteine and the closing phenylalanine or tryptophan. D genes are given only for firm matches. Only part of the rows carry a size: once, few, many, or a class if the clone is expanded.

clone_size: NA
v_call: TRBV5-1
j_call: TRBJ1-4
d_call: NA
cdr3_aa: ASSLAGANEKLF

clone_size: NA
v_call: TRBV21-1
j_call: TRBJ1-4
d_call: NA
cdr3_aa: ASRRDSLNEKLF

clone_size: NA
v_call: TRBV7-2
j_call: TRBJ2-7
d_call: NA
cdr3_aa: ASSYYNKEEQY

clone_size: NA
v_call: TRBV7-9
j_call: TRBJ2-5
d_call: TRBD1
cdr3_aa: ASSLGTGETQY

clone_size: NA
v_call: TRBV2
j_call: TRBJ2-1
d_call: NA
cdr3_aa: ASRNRDIYNEQF

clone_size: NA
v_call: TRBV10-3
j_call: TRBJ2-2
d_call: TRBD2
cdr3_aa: AISESGLAGVGGELF

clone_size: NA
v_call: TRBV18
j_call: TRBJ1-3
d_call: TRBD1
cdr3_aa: ASSPASQGATGNTIY

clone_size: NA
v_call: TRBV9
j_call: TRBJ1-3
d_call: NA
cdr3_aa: ASNMGYSGNTIY

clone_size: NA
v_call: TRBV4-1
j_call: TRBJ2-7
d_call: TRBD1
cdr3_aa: ASSQATGAYEQY

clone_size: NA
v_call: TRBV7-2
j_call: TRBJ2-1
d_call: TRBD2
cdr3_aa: ASSLRAGGDYNEQF

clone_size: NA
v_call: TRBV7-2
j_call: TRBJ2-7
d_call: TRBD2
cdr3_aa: ASSLAASGYEQY

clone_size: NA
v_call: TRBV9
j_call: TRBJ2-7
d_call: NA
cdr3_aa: ASSETGHNYEQS

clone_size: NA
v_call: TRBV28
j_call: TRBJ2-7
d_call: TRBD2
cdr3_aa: ASRKTGTSAIYEQY

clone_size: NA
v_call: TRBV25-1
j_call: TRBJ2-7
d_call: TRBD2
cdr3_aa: ASRGKRGASYEQY

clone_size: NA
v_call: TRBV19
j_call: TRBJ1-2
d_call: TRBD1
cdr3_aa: ASSKLIQGDYGYT

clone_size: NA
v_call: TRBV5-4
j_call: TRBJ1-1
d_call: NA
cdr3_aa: ASSLDIGYTEAF

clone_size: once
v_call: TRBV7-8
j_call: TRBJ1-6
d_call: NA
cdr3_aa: ASSSPDRSHSPLH

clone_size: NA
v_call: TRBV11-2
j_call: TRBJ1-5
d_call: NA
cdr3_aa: ASSRPGSEQPQH

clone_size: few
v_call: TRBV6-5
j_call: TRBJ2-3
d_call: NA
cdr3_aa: ASSGQRQADTQY

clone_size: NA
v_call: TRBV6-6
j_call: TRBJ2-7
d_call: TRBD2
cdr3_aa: ASSYGLAGGYEQY

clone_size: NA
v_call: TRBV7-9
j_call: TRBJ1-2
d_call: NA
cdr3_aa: ASSPTGLNYGYT

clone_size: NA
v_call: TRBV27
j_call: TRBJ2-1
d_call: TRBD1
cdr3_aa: ASSFITGVVGYNEQF

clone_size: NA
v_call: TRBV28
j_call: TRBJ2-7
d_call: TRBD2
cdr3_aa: ASSFGLAGGPCEQY

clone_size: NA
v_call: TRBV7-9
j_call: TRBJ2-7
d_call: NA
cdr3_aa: ASSLVAGGRASSYEQY

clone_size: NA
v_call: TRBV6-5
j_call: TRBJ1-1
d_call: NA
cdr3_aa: ASSEQGMNTEAF

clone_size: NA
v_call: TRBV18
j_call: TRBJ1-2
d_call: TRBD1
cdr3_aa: ASSPQGANYGYT

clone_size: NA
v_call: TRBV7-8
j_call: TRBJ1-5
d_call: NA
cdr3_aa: ASSLGATLGQPQH

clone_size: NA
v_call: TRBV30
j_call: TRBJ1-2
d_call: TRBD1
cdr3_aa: AWSVQAAGGGYT

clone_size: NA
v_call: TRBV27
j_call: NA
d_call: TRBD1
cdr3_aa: ASSLSGTAYEQY

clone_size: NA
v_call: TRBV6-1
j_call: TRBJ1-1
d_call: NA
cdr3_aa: ASSEVLNTEAF

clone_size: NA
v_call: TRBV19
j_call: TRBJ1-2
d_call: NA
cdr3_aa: ASTQNYGYT

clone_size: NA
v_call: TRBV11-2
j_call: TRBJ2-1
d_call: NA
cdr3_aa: ASSLDLSGAFISF

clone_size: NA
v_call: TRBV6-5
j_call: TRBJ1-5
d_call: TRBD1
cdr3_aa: ASTPGTGDNQPQH

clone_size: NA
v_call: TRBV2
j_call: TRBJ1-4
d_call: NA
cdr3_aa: ASRETPEDEKLF

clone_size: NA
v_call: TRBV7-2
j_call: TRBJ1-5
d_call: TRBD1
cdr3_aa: ASSTRTGKSNQPQH

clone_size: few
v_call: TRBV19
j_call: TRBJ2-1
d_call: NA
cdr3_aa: ASSTGERNEQF

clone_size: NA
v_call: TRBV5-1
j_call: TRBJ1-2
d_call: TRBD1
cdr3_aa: ASSLGGQGEGYT

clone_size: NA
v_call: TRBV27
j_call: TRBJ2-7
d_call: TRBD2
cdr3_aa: ASRTGGRRGEQY

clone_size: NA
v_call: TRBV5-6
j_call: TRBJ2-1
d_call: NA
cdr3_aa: ASSSDSLDYNEQL

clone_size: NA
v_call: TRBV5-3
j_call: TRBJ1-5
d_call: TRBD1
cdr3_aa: ARSFDRGAFRNQPQH

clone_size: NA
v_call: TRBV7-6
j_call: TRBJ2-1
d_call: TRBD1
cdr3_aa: ASSLAGQALYRYNEQF

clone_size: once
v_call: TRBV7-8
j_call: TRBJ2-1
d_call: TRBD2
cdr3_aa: ASATSGSFHRLGNEQF

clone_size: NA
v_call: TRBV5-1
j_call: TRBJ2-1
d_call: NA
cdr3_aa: ASSLSGATNEQF

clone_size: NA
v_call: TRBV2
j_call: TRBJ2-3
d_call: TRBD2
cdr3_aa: ASTKTLAGGTDTQY

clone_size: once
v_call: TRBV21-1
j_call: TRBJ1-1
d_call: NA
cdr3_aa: ASRARVVETEAF

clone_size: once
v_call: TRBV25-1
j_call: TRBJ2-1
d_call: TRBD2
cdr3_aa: ASSEGSGEIGEQF

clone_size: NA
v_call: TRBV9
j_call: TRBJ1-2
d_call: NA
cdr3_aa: ASSVGTDYGYT

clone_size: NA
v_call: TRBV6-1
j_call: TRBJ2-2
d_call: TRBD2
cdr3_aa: ASETSGRPGELF

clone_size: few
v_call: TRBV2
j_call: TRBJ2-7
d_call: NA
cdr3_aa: ASSERHRADEQY

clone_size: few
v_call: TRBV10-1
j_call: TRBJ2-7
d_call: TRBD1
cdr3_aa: ASSRDRDYEQY

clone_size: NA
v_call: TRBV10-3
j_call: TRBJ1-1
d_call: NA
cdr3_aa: AISESGLRAPNTEAF

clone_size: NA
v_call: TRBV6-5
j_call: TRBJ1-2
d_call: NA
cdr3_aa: ASSYSSGNGYT

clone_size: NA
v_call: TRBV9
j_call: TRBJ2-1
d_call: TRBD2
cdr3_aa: ASSPGRGGSYNEQF

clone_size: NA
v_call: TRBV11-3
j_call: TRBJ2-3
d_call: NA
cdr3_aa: ASSLRGLARDTQY

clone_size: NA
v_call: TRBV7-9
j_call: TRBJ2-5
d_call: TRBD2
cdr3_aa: ASSMGLAGVSGETQY

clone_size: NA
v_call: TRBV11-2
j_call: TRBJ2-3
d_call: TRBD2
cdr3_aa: ASSLIRGGTDTQY